These T cell receptor beta chains were read from a single sample in a study of control samples from healthy donors and cancer patients. Using immunoSEQ multiplex PCR, the repertoire was profiled, and TCRdb retains in-frame clones only, with some absent. The sample records some 120,000 clones, around 96% being singletons. The sequenced material came from blood. The receptors were gathered from a man aged 25-45 years in good health. Both conserved end residues are part of each CDR3. Fields, in order: clone size, J gene, D gene, V gene, CDR3 DNA, CDR3 protein. A D gene is named only where the DNA matches it firmly. Only part of the rows carry a size: once, few, many, or a class if the clone is expanded.

NA,TRBJ2-5,NA,TRBV2,TGTGCCAGCAGTGCGTTAGGAATAGGGACCCAAGAGACCCAGTACTTC,CASSALGIGTQETQYF
NA,TRBJ1-1,NA,TRBV12-3/TRBV12-4,TGTGCCAGCAGTTTTGCGTCAAACACTGAAGCTTTCTTT,CASSFASNTEAFF
NA,TRBJ2-2,TRBD2,TRBV27,TGTGCCAGCGCCCCCCGTGGCGGGGGGCCGACCGGGGAGCTGTTTTTT,CASAPRGGGPTGELFF
NA,TRBJ2-3,NA,TRBV4-1,TGCGCCAGCAGCCAAATCGGACCCCGGGGTGGTACCACAGATACGCAGTATTTT,CASSQIGPRGGTTDTQYF
NA,TRBJ1-1,NA,TRBV3-1/TRBV3-2,TGTGCCAGCAGCCACGACCCTATACCCACACGAGATGAAGCTTTCTTT,CASSHDPIPTRDEAFF
NA,TRBJ2-1,NA,TRBV6-6,TGTGCCAGCAGTTACGGCCGGGACTCCTACTACAATGAGCAGTTCTTC,CASSYGRDSYYNEQFF
NA,TRBJ2-1,TRBD2,TRBV27,TGTGCCAACCATAGCGGGGGGGTCTCCTACAATGAGCAGTTCTTC,CANHSGGVSYNEQFF
NA,TRBJ2-1,TRBD1,TRBV9,TGTGCCAGCAGCTCCGCACCGGGACAGGGGGCTTGGGAGCAGTTCTTC,CASSSAPGQGAWEQFF
NA,TRBJ1-2,TRBD1,TRBV7-2,TGTGCCAGCAGCCCTCGGACAGGGATTACCTATGGCTACACCTTC,CASSPRTGITYGYTF
NA,TRBJ1-2,TRBD1,TRBV6-1,TGTGCCAGCAGTGTAGGGACAGGGCCCTTCATAGCTAACTATGGCTACACCTTC,CASSVGTGPFIANYGYTF
NA,TRBJ1-6,NA,TRBV6-5,TGTGCCAGCAGTTACGGCTATAATTCACCCCTCCACTTT,CASSYGYNSPLHF
once,TRBJ2-7,NA,TRBV14,TGTGCCAGCAGCCACCTAGGGGCGGGCACCTACGAGCAGTACTTC,CASSHLGAGTYEQYF